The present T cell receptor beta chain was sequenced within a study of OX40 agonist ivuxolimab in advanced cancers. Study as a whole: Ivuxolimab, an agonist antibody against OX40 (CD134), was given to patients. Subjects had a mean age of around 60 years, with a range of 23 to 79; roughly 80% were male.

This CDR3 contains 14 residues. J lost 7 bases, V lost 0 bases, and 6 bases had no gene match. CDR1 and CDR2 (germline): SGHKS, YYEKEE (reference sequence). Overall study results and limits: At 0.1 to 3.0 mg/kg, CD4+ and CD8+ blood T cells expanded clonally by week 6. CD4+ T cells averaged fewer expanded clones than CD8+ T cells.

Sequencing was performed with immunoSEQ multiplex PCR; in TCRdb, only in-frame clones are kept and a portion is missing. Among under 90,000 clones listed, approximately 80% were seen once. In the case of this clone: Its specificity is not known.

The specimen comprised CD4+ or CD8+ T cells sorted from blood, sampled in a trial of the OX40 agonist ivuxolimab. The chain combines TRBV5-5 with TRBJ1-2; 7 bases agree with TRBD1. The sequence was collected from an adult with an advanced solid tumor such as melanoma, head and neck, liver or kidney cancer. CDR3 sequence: CASSLAGGVGGYTF. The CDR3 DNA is TGTGCCAGCAGCTTGGCAGGGGGAGTAGGTGGCTACACCTTC. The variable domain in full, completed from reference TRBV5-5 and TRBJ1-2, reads DAGVTQSPTHLIKTRGQQVTLRCSPISGHKSVSWYQQVLGQGPQFIFQYYEKEERGRGNFPDRFSARQFPNYSSELNVNALLLGDSALYLCASSLAGGVGGYTFGSGTRLTVV.